These 24 T cell receptor beta chains were sequenced from one sample in a study of T cell clonotyping in hematopoietic cell transplantation. Using immunoSEQ multiplex PCR, the repertoire was profiled, and TCRdb retains in-frame clones only, with some absent. Among approximately 5,700 clones listed, around 78% were seen once. Specimen: peripheral blood mononuclear cells, collected 100 days after allogeneic stem cell transplant. The receptors were gathered from a male patient in his sixties or seventies who had an allogeneic stem cell transplant, so T cells may come from the graft donor. Some clones in this sample may be carry-over from other donors' samples.

This sequence joins TRBV5-1 and TRBJ2-5; TRBD1 agrees at 8 bases. Germline loops: CDR1 SGHRS, CDR2 YFSETQ. V shed 3 bases and J 2 bases; nucleotides not matched to a gene: 3. The CDR3 extends over 14 amino acids. The DNA of the CDR3 is TGCGCCAGCAGCTCCGGGACAGGACAAGAGACCCAGTACTTC. Translating gives CASSSGTGQETQYF.

The rearrangement uses TRBV29-1 and TRBJ1-3; D call uncertain. CDR3 size: 13 residues. CDR1 and CDR2 from the germline V gene are SQVTM and ANQGSEA. The V gene lost 3 bases and the J gene lost 7 bases, with 13 bases spanning the gap. The CDR3: CSVEAEDGNTIYF. The CDR3 DNA sequence: TGCAGCGTTGAGGCGGAAGATGGGAACACCATATATTTT.

The J gene is TRBJ1-3, the V gene TRBV27, with a possible D match to TRBD1 (5 bases). Germline assignment: CDR1 MNHEY and CDR2 SMNVEV (reference sequence). Trimming took 5 bases from V and 4 from J, leaving 15 bases between them. The CDR3 has 15 amino acids. The CDR3 loop is CASSAHGGSGNTIYF. Written as DNA, the CDR3 is TGTGCCAGCAGTGCCCATGGGGGATCAGGAAACACCATATATTTT.

This chain links TRBV9 with TRBJ2-2, with D maybe TRBD2 (6 bases). Germline-derived CDR1 and CDR2 are SGDLS and YYNGEE. V was clipped by 4 bases and J by 6 bases, with 16 bases between them. The CDR3 is 15 residues long. The CDR3 DNA reads TGTGCCAGCAGCCCGGGAGAGTTTTGGTCCGGGGAGCTGTTTTTT. Amino acids: CASSPGEFWSGELFF. Using reference TRBV9 and TRBJ2-2 for the parts outside the CDR3, the full variable domain is DSGVTQTPKHLITATGQRVTLRCSPRSGDLSVYWYQQSLDQGLQFLIQYYNGEERAKGNILERFSAQQFPDLHSELNLSSLELGDSALYFCASSPGEFWSGELFFGEGSRLTVL.

This clone has a handful of counts. The chain couples TRBV5-5 to TRBJ2-1; TRBD1 might be the D (7 bases). CDR1 and CDR2 from the germline V gene are SGHKS and YYEKEE (reference sequence). The ends were cut back, 3 bases at V and 7 bases at J, with 17 bases in the middle. The CDR3 spans 15 residues. The CDR3 nucleotides read TGTGCCAGCAGCTCGGCGAGGAGGGGGCGGAATGAGCAGTTCTTC. This encodes CASSSARRGRNEQFF. The full variable domain, with the rest looked up from reference TRBV5-5 and TRBJ2-1, is DAGVTQSPTHLIKTRGQQVTLRCSPISGHKSVSWYQQVLGQGPQFIFQYYEKEERGRGNFPDRFSARQFPNYSSELNVNALLLGDSALYLCASSSARRGRNEQFFGPGTRLTVL.

The rearrangement links TRBV15 to TRBJ2-2, with a tentative D call TRBD1 (6 bases). CDR3 length equals 10 residues. Germline V gives CDR1 LNHNV, CDR2 YYDKDF (reference sequence). V shed 11 bases and J shed 6 bases, with 7 bases lying between them. CDR3 sequence reads: CAAGAGELFF. As DNA, the CDR3 is TGTGCCGCAGGGGCCGGGGAGCTGTTTTTT.

The V gene is TRBV28, the J gene TRBJ1-5; D gene uncertain. Germline CDR1 and CDR2: MDHEN and SYDVKM. The CDR3 runs to 14 residues. V lost 7 bases to trimming and J lost 1 base, with 11 bases between them. The CDR3 region is CASTESWSNQPQHF. CDR3 in DNA: TGTGCCAGCACAGAGAGCTGGAGCAATCAGCCCCAGCATTTT.

The chain couples TRBV15 to TRBJ2-7, with 9 positions matching TRBD1. The CDR3 sequence is 15 residues long. V trimming: 1 base; J trimming: 6 bases; junction bases outside the gene matches: 7. Germline CDR1 reads LNHNV; CDR2 reads YYDKDF (reference sequence). In DNA, the CDR3 is TGTGCCACCAGCAGAGCCTCGGACAGGGGAGGCGAGCAGTACTTC. It is translated as CATSRASDRGGEQYF.

This clone is medium-sized within its sample. The V and J genes are TRBV9 and TRBJ1-1; no clear D. The CDR3 has 13 residues. Germline V gene data show CDR1 as SGDLS and CDR2 as YYNGEE. Trimming cost V 3 bases and J 5 bases, with 11 bases left between them. The CDR3 reads CASSGALRTEAFF. DNA for the CDR3: TGTGCCAGCAGCGGAGCCCTGCGTACTGAAGCTTTCTTT. Using reference TRBV9 and TRBJ1-1 for the parts outside the CDR3, the full variable domain is DSGVTQTPKHLITATGQRVTLRCSPRSGDLSVYWYQQSLDQGLQFLIQYYNGEERAKGNILERFSAQQFPDLHSELNLSSLELGDSALYFCASSGALRTEAFFGQGTRLTVV.

This clone appeared a few times. The CDR3 DNA is TGTGCCAGCAGCTCCTGGGTGACTGAAGCTTTCTTT. Protein sequence: CASSSWVTEAFF. The gene calls are TRBV7-2 and TRBJ1-1, with unresolved D. V was trimmed by 4 bases and J by 5 bases, leaving 8 bases between them. CDR1 is SGHTA and CDR2 is FQGNSA in the germline V gene. The CDR3 totals 12 residues.

This chain links TRBV6-4 with TRBJ1-6; weak D call: TRBD1 (6 bases). Trimming shortened V by 3 bases and J by 8 bases, and 8 bases separated the two germline ends. Looked up from germline, CDR1 is MRHNA and CDR2 is SNTAGT. The CDR3 is 13 amino acids. CDR3 sequence reads: CASSEGAHSPLHF. In DNA form, the CDR3 reads TGTGCCAGCAGTGAGGGGGCTCATTCACCCCTCCACTTT.

This clone occurred a few times. The chain has TRBV4-1 and TRBJ2-5; D is perhaps TRBD2 (5 bases). V lost 4 bases and J 7 bases, leaving 13 bases between the germline ends. The CDR3 covers 13 residues. The germline V gene has CDR1 MGHRA and CDR2 YSYEKL. The CDR3 sequence: CASSLNREGTQYF. CDR3 in DNA: TGCGCCAGCAGCCTTAATCGAGAGGGGACCCAGTACTTC.

The J gene is TRBJ1-1, the V gene TRBV30; unclear D gene. This CDR3 has 11 amino acids. The V gene's germline CDR1 is GTSNPN and CDR2 SVGIG (reference sequence). The germline V and J ends were trimmed by 1 base and 7 bases, with 7 bases remaining between them. The CDR3 nucleotides are TGTGCCTGGAGTGAGCAGAGTGAAGCTTTCTTT. It specifies CAWSEQSEAFF. The complete variable domain, with remaining parts taken from reference TRBV30 and TRBJ1-1, reads SQTIHQWPATLVQPVGSPLSLECTVEGTSNPNLYWYRQAAGRGLQLLFYSVGIGQISSEVPQNLSASRPQDRQFILSSKKLLLSDSGFYLCAWSEQSEAFFGQGTRLTVV.

CDR3 sequence reads: CASSAKQGNYGYTF. The CDR3 bases are TGTGCCAGCAGCGCAAAACAGGGGAACTATGGCTACACCTTC. The V call is TRBV5-4, the J call TRBJ1-2, with 7 bases that match TRBD1. The junction had 5 bases not matched to a gene; V was cut back by 4 bases and J by 2 bases. CDR1 and CDR2 (germline): SGHNT, YYREEE (reference sequence). The CDR3 is 14 amino acids. Supplemented by reference TRBV5-4 and TRBJ1-2, the full variable domain reads ETGVTQSPTHLIKTRGQQVTLRCSSQSGHNTVSWYQQALGQGPQFIFQYYREEENGRGNFPPRFSGLQFPNYSSELNVNALELDDSALYLCASSAKQGNYGYTFGSGTRLTVV.

The chain recombines TRBV7-2 with TRBJ1-1; unclear D gene. The germline V gene has CDR1 SGHTA and CDR2 FQGNSA. V was trimmed by 3 bases and J by 2 bases, leaving 13 bases between them. This CDR3 comprises 15 residues. For the CDR3, the DNA is TGTGCCAGCAGCTTGGGAGGGAGGGAAAACACTGAAGCTTTCTTT. Amino acid sequence: CASSLGGRENTEAFF.

V and J are TRBV29-1 and TRBJ2-1; 7 nucleotides agree with TRBD2. This CDR3 has 16 residues. CDR1 SQVTM and CDR2 ANQGSEA come from the germline V gene. The trim removed 2 bases at V and 4 bases at J, leaving 11 bases unmatched. The CDR3 region is CSVEYGRGSGYNEQFF. Written as DNA, the CDR3 is TGCAGCGTTGAATACGGGCGGGGGTCGGGTTACAATGAGCAGTTCTTC.

The rearrangement links TRBV19 to TRBJ1-1; D gene uncertain. From germline, CDR1 is LNHDA and CDR2 SQIVND (reference sequence). The CDR3 loop spans 14 amino acids. The V end was cut by 4 bases, the J end by 4 bases, with 13 bases between. As DNA, the CDR3 is TGTGCCAGTAGTACTGGCCTCTTTGGCACTGAAGCTTTCTTT. Protein sequence: CASSTGLFGTEAFF. Full variable domain (rest looked up from reference TRBV19 and TRBJ1-1): DGGITQSPKYLFRKEGQNVTLSCEQNLNHDAMYWYRQDPGQGLRLIYYSQIVNDFQKGDIAEGYSVSREKKESFPLTVTSAQKNPTAFYLCASSTGLFGTEAFFGQGTRLTVV.

This chain joins TRBV9 and TRBJ2-7; no definite D call. Trimming cost V 6 bases and J 0 bases, with 13 bases left between them. This CDR3 is 14 amino acids long. Germline V CDR1 and CDR2: SGDLS, YYNGEE. CDR3 in DNA: TGTGCCAGCACCCGAAATCCGAGCTCCTACGAGCAGTACTTC. Amino acid sequence: CASTRNPSSYEQYF.

This chain connects TRBV7-6 to TRBJ1-1, with unresolved D. Germline values: CDR1 SGHVS, CDR2 FNYEAQ. Trimming stripped 5 bases from V and 1 base from J, with 8 bases between. This CDR3 is built from 13 residues. For the CDR3, the DNA is TGTGCCAGCAGCGCGCAGGAGAACACTGAAGCTTTCTTT. Encoded protein: CASSAQENTEAFF.

The rearrangement uses TRBV5-1 and TRBJ1-1; 7 bases are shared with TRBD1. The length of the CDR3 is 14 residues. J gave up 1 base and V 3 bases, and 3 bases lay outside the gene matches. In germline, CDR1 is SGHRS, CDR2 YFSETQ. The CDR3 DNA sequence: TGCGCCAGCAGCTGGACAGGTACGAACACTGAAGCTTTCTTT. As protein: CASSWTGTNTEAFF. The whole variable domain, remainder taken from reference TRBV5-1 and TRBJ1-1, is KAGVTQTPRYLIKTRGQQVTLSCSPISGHRSVSWYQQTPGQGLQFLFEYFSETQRNKGNFPGRFSGRQFSNSRSEMNVSTLELGDSALYLCASSWTGTNTEAFFGQGTRLTVV.

This rearrangement joins TRBV9 to TRBJ1-5; D possibly corresponds to TRBD1 (5 bases). Germline values: CDR1 SGDLS, CDR2 YYNGEE. The CDR3 sequence is 17 residues long. V was trimmed by 4 bases and J by 4 bases, leaving 21 bases between them. The CDR3 DNA is TGTGCCAGCAGCCCAGAGCGGTCACCCCGGGGGAATCAGCCCCAGCATTTT. Protein: CASSPERSPRGNQPQHF.

The chain couples TRBV6-5 to TRBJ1-6; TRBD1 matches at 8 bases. The CDR3 is made up of 15 amino acids. CDR1 is MNHEY and CDR2 is SVGAGI in the germline V gene. Trimming took 5 bases from V and 7 from J; bases not matched to a gene: 7. DNA of the CDR3: TGTGCCAGCAGTCGGACAGGGAAGCAAAATTCACCCCTCCACTTT. It codes for CASSRTGKQNSPLHF.

This chain connects TRBV9 to TRBJ2-1, with 9 bases matching TRBD2. The CDR3 length is 13 residues. CDR1 and CDR2 from the germline V gene are SGDLS and YYNGEE. V gave up 3 bases and J gave up 8 bases; unmatched junction bases: 3. In DNA form, the CDR3 reads TGTGCCAGCAGCGCGACTAGCGGCCATGAGCAGTTCTTC. It specifies CASSATSGHEQFF.

CDR3 region: CASSVGNPQETQYF. The CDR3 nucleotides are TGTGCCAGCAGCGTAGGGAACCCCCAAGAGACCCAGTACTTC. This chain joins TRBV9 and TRBJ2-5, with unresolved D. Germline CDR1 is SGDLS and CDR2 is YYNGEE. This CDR3 contains 14 residues. V lost 0 bases and J 1 base, leaving 7 bases between the germline ends.